Each of the 13 T cell receptor beta chains below was sequenced from the same sample in a study of OX40 agonist ivuxolimab in advanced cancers. Clones were sequenced by immunoSEQ multiplex PCR, and TCRdb holds only the in-frame ones, with some missing. The table shows some 58,000 clones, with around 90% occurring only once. The specimen comprised CD4+ or CD8+ T cells sorted from blood, sampled in a trial of the OX40 agonist ivuxolimab. These receptors were taken from an adult with an advanced solid tumor such as melanoma, head and neck, liver or kidney cancer.

This clone was seen only once. The chain joins TRBV28 to TRBJ2-7; 10 bases line up with TRBD2. From germline, CDR1 is MDHEN and CDR2 SYDVKM. The V and J ends lost 5 bases and 5 bases, in that order; junction bases with no gene match: 6. CDR3 length: 14 residues. CDR3 coding DNA: TGTGCCAGCAGTCTAGCGGGAGAGTACGACGAGCAGTACTTC. Translation: CASSLAGEYDEQYF.

This chain connects TRBV5-1 to TRBJ2-7, with 10 positions matching TRBD2. The CDR3 consists of 16 residues. Germline CDR1 SGHRS, CDR2 YFSETQ. V gave up 0 bases and J gave up 3 bases; unmatched junction bases: 6. For the CDR3, the DNA is TGCGCCAGCAGCTTGGCTCTAGCGGGAGATTTCTACGAGCAGTACTTC. Residues: CASSLALAGDFYEQYF.

The chain employs TRBV6-5 and TRBJ2-1; 7 nucleotides agree with TRBD2. Germline V CDR1 and CDR2: MNHEY, SVGAGI. CDR3 length: 16 residues. J gave up 5 bases and V 0 bases, and 7 bases lay outside the gene matches. The CDR3 sequence: CASSYSGLADNNEQFF. CDR3 nucleotide sequence: TGTGCCAGCAGTTACTCAGGGCTAGCGGATAACAATGAGCAGTTCTTC.

This chain links TRBV7-2 with TRBJ2-2, with 11 bases matching TRBD2. The ends lost 5 bases at V and 5 bases at J; junction bases unmatched: 4. This CDR3 region has 15 residues. Per germline, CDR1 SGHTA and CDR2 FQGNSA. CDR3 region: CASSPWTSGTGELFF. The CDR3 DNA follows: TGTGCCAGCAGCCCCTGGACTAGCGGGACCGGGGAGCTGTTTTTT.

V usage is TRBV27 and J usage is TRBJ1-4; weak D call: TRBD1 (6 bases). V dropped 8 bases and J dropped 3 bases, with 13 bases sitting between them. The CDR3 is made up of 14 amino acids. Germline CDR1 reads MNHEY; CDR2 reads SMNVEV (reference sequence). The chain's CDR3 is CASRGGWSNEKLFF. In nucleotides, the CDR3 is TGTGCCAGCCGAGGGGGGTGGTCTAATGAAAAACTGTTTTTT.

The V gene is TRBV2, the J gene TRBJ1-2; tentative D call: TRBD1 (5 bases). CDR1 is SNHLY, CDR2 FYNNEI, per germline. The ends were cut back, 3 bases at V and 6 bases at J, with 14 bases in the middle. This CDR3 spans 14 amino acids. The CDR3 protein is CASSEGPPYDGYTF. The CDR3 bases are TGTGCCAGCAGTGAGGGGCCGCCTTACGATGGCTACACCTTC.

V is TRBV30 and J is TRBJ2-3; D not resolved. The CDR3 is made up of 15 amino acids. CDR1 is GTSNPN and CDR2 is SVGIG in the germline V gene (reference sequence). V was cut by 0 bases and J by 0 bases, with 10 bases left in between. CDR3: CAWSVSPASTDTQYF. CDR3 DNA: TGTGCCTGGAGTGTATCGCCAGCGAGCACAGATACGCAGTATTTT.

This clone came up once. The chain joins TRBV14 to TRBJ1-1, with 7 bases identical to TRBD1. The junction had 7 bases not matched to a gene; V was cut back by 4 bases and J by 8 bases. This CDR3 is 13 amino acids long. The germline CDR1 and CDR2 sequences are SGHDN and FVKESK. The DNA of the CDR3 is TGTGCCAGCAGCCCACGAGGGGGCTCGGAAGCTTTCTTT. It codes for CASSPRGGSEAFF.

This chain links TRBV27 with TRBJ2-5; D is possibly TRBD2 (7 bases). Germline CDR1 and CDR2: MNHEY and SMNVEV (reference sequence). The V end lost 6 bases, the J end lost 4 bases, and 12 bases lay between the germline ends. The CDR3 consists of 13 residues. The CDR3 spells CASRRGGGETQYF. CDR3 DNA: TGTGCCAGCAGAAGGGGGGGCGGAGAGACCCAGTACTTC.

The DNA for the CDR3 is TGTGCCTGGGATGCGGGACTAGCGGGAGTAGAGCAGTTCTTC. This encodes CAWDAGLAGVEQFF. The chain combines TRBV30 with TRBJ2-1; 14 bases are a match to TRBD2. Germline V gives CDR1 GTSNPN, CDR2 SVGIG (reference sequence). There are 14 residues in the CDR3. The J segment lost 10 bases and the V segment lost 5 bases, leaving 7 bases of the junction unmatched. Full variable domain (missing parts from reference TRBV30 and TRBJ2-1): SQTIHQWPATLVQPVGSPLSLECTVEGTSNPNLYWYRQAAGRGLQLLFYSVGIGQISSEVPQNLSASRPQDRQFILSSKKLLLSDSGFYLCAWDAGLAGVEQFFGPGTRLTVL.

V and J are TRBV28 and TRBJ2-1; 8 bases are shared with TRBD2. The CDR3 has 17 amino acids. J lost 8 bases, V lost 4 bases, and 16 bases had no gene match. CDR1 and CDR2 (germline): MDHEN, SYDVKM. The CDR3 loop reads CASSSVSGRIGAYEQFF. In DNA, the CDR3 is TGTGCCAGCAGTTCCGTGAGCGGGAGAATAGGGGCGTATGAGCAGTTCTTC. The full variable domain, with the rest looked up from reference TRBV28 and TRBJ2-1, is DVKVTQSSRYLVKRTGEKVFLECVQDMDHENMFWYRQDPGLGLRLIYFSYDVKMKEKGDIPEGYSVSREKKERFSLILESASTNQTSMYLCASSSVSGRIGAYEQFFGPGTRLTVL.

This clone was seen a single time. The chain has TRBV5-1 and TRBJ2-1; a weak D match, TRBD2 (6 bases). CDR1 is SGHRS and CDR2 is YFSETQ in the germline V gene. This CDR3 has 15 residues. V shed 5 bases and J shed 5 bases, with 17 bases lying between them. The CDR3 protein is CASRRDRGTNNEQFF. As DNA, the CDR3 is TGCGCCAGCAGACGGGACCGGGGGACCAACAATGAGCAGTTCTTC.

V is TRBV4-2 and J is TRBJ2-5, with 8 bases identical to TRBD1. The CDR3 length is 15 residues. V shed 2 bases, J shed 11 bases, and the junction held 13 bases outside the gene matches. The germline gives CDR1 LGHNA, CDR2 YNFKEQ. CDR3 in amino acids: CASSQPGQGAREQYF. The DNA of the CDR3 is TGTGCCAGCAGCCAACCTGGACAGGGTGCACGGGAGCAGTACTTC.